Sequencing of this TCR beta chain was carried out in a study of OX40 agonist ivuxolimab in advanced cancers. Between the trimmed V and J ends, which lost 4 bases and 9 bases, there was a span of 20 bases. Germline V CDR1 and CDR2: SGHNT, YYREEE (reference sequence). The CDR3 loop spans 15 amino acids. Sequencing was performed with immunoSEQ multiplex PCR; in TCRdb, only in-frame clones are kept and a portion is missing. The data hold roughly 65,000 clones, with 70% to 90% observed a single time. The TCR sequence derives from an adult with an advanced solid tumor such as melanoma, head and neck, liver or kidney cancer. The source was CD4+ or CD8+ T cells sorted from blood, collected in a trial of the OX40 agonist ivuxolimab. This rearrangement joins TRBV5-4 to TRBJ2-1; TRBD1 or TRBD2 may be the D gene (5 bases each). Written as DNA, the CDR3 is TGTGCCAGCAGCCCATCTGTGGGGGACGACTTTGAGCAGTTCTTC. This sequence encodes CASSPSVGDDFEQFF.